In its sample, the clone carrying this T cell receptor beta chain was seen many times. Its antigen is as yet unknown. The data belong to a study of response to subunit inactivated influenza vaccine. Notes on the study in general: There was a suggestion from the authors that each seasonal influenza vaccination recruits few new T cells.

Per germline, CDR1 MNHEY and CDR2 SMNVEV (reference sequence). Trimming stripped 0 bases from V and 6 bases from J, with 15 bases between. This CDR3 has 16 amino acids. TCRdb re-analysed the RT-PCR reads in MiXCR, keeping a single row per CDR3 protein. The data contain approximately 530,000 distinct CDR3 sequences, less than 7.5% of them singletons. Specimen: PBMCs from blood, collected about 23 months after vaccination. This TCR derives from a man between 45 and 75 years old who received an inactivated influenza vaccine. The chain carries TRBV27 and TRBJ2-1, with TRBD2 as a possible D gene (6 bases). CDR3 DNA: TGTGCCAGCAGTTTATCTACCCGGGACTCTTCCAATGAGCAGTTCTTC. Encoded protein: CASSLSTRDSSNEQFF.